The clone carrying this TCR beta chain was recorded a few times. As yet, its antigen is unknown. Together with a sample-barcoded 5' primer, a J-beta primer mix was included in a second PCR lasting roughly 7 to 11 cycles. TCRdb itself ran the 5' RACE reads through MiXCR, one entry per CDR3 protein. The sample lists about 1.6 million distinct CDR3 sequences; 30% to 35% were seen once. This sample was included in a study of blood T cells in healthy people across ages. CDR1 is MNHGY, CDR2 SAAAGT, per germline. V dropped 5 bases and J dropped 0; count of bases not matched to a gene: 7. This CDR3 contains 16 residues. Findings of the study overall: A greater number of naive CD4+ cells and higher diversity distinguished long-lived donors from aged donors.

The chain recombines TRBV6-8 with TRBJ2-4, with 7 bases aligning to TRBD1. The TCR sequence derives from a young woman in good health. Material: blood. Written as DNA, the CDR3 is TGTGCCAGCAGTCCAGACAGGGTCCTAGCCAAAAACATTCAGTACTTC. As protein: CASSPDRVLAKNIQYF.